This TCR beta chain was captured in a study of blood T cell repertoires in COVID-19. Overall study context: The United States, Italy and Spain were the sources of the acute and convalescent COVID-19 samples.

How the authors handled the data: Reference gene primer amplification in the assay estimated nucleated cell counts. Here immunoSEQ multiplex PCR was the method, and the copy in TCRdb shows in-frame clones only, minus some. That table supplies the V and J calls and clone size; D and trimming were determined from the DNA. In the table there are 160,000 or so clones, 86% of which are singletons. V gave up 6 bases and J gave up 4 bases, with 21 bases separating them. The CDR3 sequence is 16 residues long. Germline V gene lookup returns CDR1 KGHSH and CDR2 LQKENI. The chain carries TRBV18 and TRBJ1-1, with a weak D call TRBD1 (6 bases). Material: peripheral blood. The clonotype was recovered from a woman in her sixties or seventies with acute or convalescent COVID-19. The chain's CDR3 is CASSPGLFTGTTEAFF. CDR3 nucleotide sequence: TGTGCCAGCTCCCCGGGATTATTTACAGGGACCACTGAAGCTTTCTTT.